This T cell receptor (beta chain) emerged from a study of shared clonotypes between healthy human individuals. Study-wide results and caveats: Donor scarcity curtailed the genetic and exposure-history diversity represented herein.

This CDR3 spans 16 amino acids. The V and J ends lost 4 bases and 0 bases, in that order; junction bases with no gene match: 6. The germline gives CDR1 SGDLS, CDR2 YYNGEE. Worth noting for this clone: What it binds is unknown.

Assay used: immunoSEQ multiplex PCR; TCRdb lists only in-frame clones, some missing. The sample contains some 2,500,000 clones, approximately 90% of which appear only once. Study donors comprised healthy, HIV-negative adults devoid of recent acute infection or vaccination. Sequencing was done on a sample of naive CD4+ T cells from PBMCs. Subset specified: CD45RA+ positively selected. The rearrangement joins TRBV9 to TRBJ2-2, with 7 nucleotides matching TRBD2. This receptor was identified in a young man in good health. Some clones in this sample may be carry-over from other donors' samples. CDR3 region: CASSYWLAANTGELFF. In DNA, the CDR3 is TGTGCCAGCAGCTATTGGCTAGCGGCGAACACCGGGGAGCTGTTTTTT.